This passage covers 27 T cell receptor beta chains from one sample sequenced in a study of shared clonotypes between healthy human individuals. Only CD45RO-negative cells positively selected for CCR7 counted as naive CD8 cells, so terminally differentiated effector memory CD45RA+ cells were excluded. Measured with immunoSEQ multiplex PCR; TCRdb has only the in-frame clones, and not every one. Seen here are around 1.9 million clones, roughly 93% observed once, and the top ten hold over 1.5%. Sequenced: naive CD8+ T cells from PBMCs. The receptors here all came from a man between 18 and 29 years old in good health. Some clones in this sample may be carry-over from other donors' samples.

This chain uses TRBV10-3 with TRBJ2-7; D may be TRBD1 (5 bases). This CDR3 comprises 15 residues. Germline V gene sequence: CDR1 ENHRY, CDR2 SYGVKD. V was pared by 3 bases and J by 2 bases, with 14 bases between. The CDR3 region is CAISDRVSRAYEQYF. The DNA of the CDR3 is TGTGCCATCAGTGACAGGGTGTCTCGGGCCTACGAGCAGTACTTC.

V and J are TRBV28 and TRBJ2-7, with 8 bases fitting TRBD1. Per germline, CDR1 MDHEN and CDR2 SYDVKM. Trimming took 3 bases from V and 5 from J; bases not matched to a gene: 3. This CDR3 is built from 13 residues. CDR3 sequence: CASSLTGDHEQYF. CDR3 bases: TGTGCCAGCAGTTTGACAGGGGACCACGAGCAGTACTTC.

The chain carries TRBV9 and TRBJ1-3; no definite D call. Trimming shortened V by 3 bases and J by 1 base, and 11 bases separated the two germline ends. This CDR3 comprises 15 residues. Germline V gene data show CDR1 as SGDLS and CDR2 as YYNGEE. DNA for the CDR3: TGTGCCAGCAGCGAGGACGACTTTTCTGGAAACACCATATATTTT. Protein product: CASSEDDFSGNTIYF.

This chain connects TRBV9 to TRBJ2-3; 7 bases agree with TRBD2. J gave up 6 bases and V 4 bases, and 14 bases lay outside the gene matches. The CDR3 totals 16 residues. Germline lookup yields CDR1 SGDLS and CDR2 YYNGEE. The DNA of the CDR3 is TGTGCCAGCAGCCCCGGTCGGCTAGCGGTCCTGGATACGCAGTATTTT. Its translation is CASSPGRLAVLDTQYF.

This chain uses TRBV27 with TRBJ2-1; 7 bases agree with TRBD2. Germline loops: CDR1 MNHEY, CDR2 SMNVEV (reference sequence). The V segment lost 6 bases and the J segment 2 bases; nucleotides outside the gene matches: 10. CDR3 length: 16 amino acids. CDR3 loop: CASRLGGFAAYNEQFF. For the CDR3, the DNA is TGTGCCAGCAGGCTCGGGGGGTTCGCGGCCTACAATGAGCAGTTCTTC.

The CDR3: CASSQVTSDYEQYF. The CDR3 nucleotides read TGCGCCAGCAGCCAAGTGACTAGCGACTACGAGCAGTACTTC. The gene calls are TRBV4-3 and TRBJ2-7; 8 nucleotides match TRBD2. This CDR3 region has 14 residues. The germline V gene encodes CDR1 LGHNA and CDR2 YSLEER. The J segment lost 3 bases and the V segment lost 1 base, leaving 2 bases of the junction unmatched.

This chain joins TRBV13 and TRBJ2-3; D gene uncertain. The germline gives CDR1 PRHDT, CDR2 FYEKMQ (reference sequence). This CDR3 has 15 residues. The V gene lost 3 bases and the J gene lost 0 bases, with 10 bases spanning the gap. The CDR3 sequence: CASSFGPKSTDTQYF. The CDR3 nucleotides are TGTGCCAGCAGCTTCGGACCGAAAAGCACAGATACGCAGTATTTT.

The CDR3 here is CASSYGQGLGEKLFF. In DNA, the CDR3 is TGTGCCAGCAGTTATGGACAGGGGTTAGGTGAAAAACTGTTTTTT. This sequence joins TRBV6-5 and TRBJ1-4; 9 bases are a match to TRBD1. This CDR3 has 15 amino acids. The trim removed 3 bases at V and 7 bases at J, leaving 6 bases unmatched. Germline CDR1 and CDR2: MNHEY and SVGAGI.

The genes are TRBV7-9 and TRBJ2-1; 10 bases fit TRBD2. CDR1 SEHNR and CDR2 FQNEAQ come from the germline V gene (reference sequence). The CDR3 sequence is 15 residues long. J lost 8 bases, V lost 6 bases, and 10 bases had no gene match. The chain's CDR3 is CASRPGLAKVDEQFF. CDR3 DNA: TGTGCCAGCAGACCGGGACTAGCGAAAGTAGATGAGCAGTTCTTC.

This clone was observed a single time. The chain couples TRBV5-1 to TRBJ1-2; possibly TRBD1 for D (5 bases). With 0 bases removed from V and 4 bases from J, the gap between germline ends came to 19 bases. This CDR3 has 17 residues. The germline CDR1 and CDR2 sequences are SGHRS and YFSETQ. The CDR3 DNA reads TGCGCCAGCAGCTTGGGGACGGCGGGACTCTCTTCCTATGGCTACACCTTC. It specifies CASSLGTAGLSSYGYTF.

This chain uses TRBV4-3 with TRBJ2-1, with 9 nucleotides matching TRBD2. The ends lost 1 base at V and 1 base at J; junction bases unmatched: 8. The germline gives CDR1 LGHNA, CDR2 YSLEER. This CDR3 contains 18 residues. The CDR3 spells CASSQAPSGTRSYNEQFF. The DNA for the CDR3 is TGCGCCAGCAGCCAAGCTCCTAGCGGGACCCGTTCCTACAATGAGCAGTTCTTC.

The V and J genes are TRBV27 and TRBJ2-1; D is unresolved. CDR3 length: 14 amino acids. Trimming cost V 5 bases and J 3 bases, with 11 bases left between them. Germline V lookup: CDR1 MNHEY, CDR2 SMNVEV (reference sequence). The chain's CDR3 is CASSLKNNYNEQFF. In nucleotides, the CDR3 is TGTGCCAGCAGTCTCAAGAACAACTACAATGAGCAGTTCTTC.

V usage is TRBV6-6 and J usage is TRBJ2-2; D is perhaps TRBD1 (5 bases). This CDR3 has 15 amino acids. CDR1 and CDR2 from the germline V gene are MNHNY and SVGAGI (reference sequence). V dropped 1 base and J dropped 6 bases, with 12 bases sitting between them. The CDR3 loop reads CASSYLGPQAGELFF. The CDR3 DNA sequence: TGTGCCAGCAGTTACTTGGGGCCCCAGGCCGGGGAGCTGTTTTTT.

V is TRBV5-1 and J is TRBJ2-1, with a weak D call TRBD2 (6 bases). The CDR3 contains 17 residues. V lost 0 bases and J 0 bases, leaving 13 bases between the germline ends. Germline-derived CDR1 and CDR2 are SGHRS and YFSETQ. The CDR3, as DNA: TGCGCCAGCAGCTTGGCGGCTAGCGTTTACTCCTACAATGAGCAGTTCTTC. This codes for CASSLAASVYSYNEQFF.

The gene calls are TRBV27 and TRBJ1-1, with D possibly matching TRBD1 (6 bases). Trimming stripped 11 bases from V and 11 bases from J, with 21 bases between. From germline, CDR1 is MNHEY and CDR2 SMNVEV (reference sequence). The CDR3 extends over 12 amino acids. CDR3 amino acids: CAAGIGGIEAFF. Written as DNA, the CDR3 is TGTGCCGCGGGGATCGGGGGCATAGAGGCTTTCTTT.

The CDR3 bases are TGTGCCAGCAGCTTAGGACCGGGGCCCCAGCATTTT. Translation gives CASSLGPGPQHF. The chain employs TRBV11-2 and TRBJ1-5; D call uncertain. Germline V gene data show CDR1 as SGHAT and CDR2 as FQNNGV. Trimming stripped 1 base from V and 9 bases from J, with 7 bases between. The CDR3 covers 12 residues.

This chain links TRBV5-6 with TRBJ2-1; 11 bases are a match to TRBD1. The CDR3 totals 14 residues. Germline V gene lookup returns CDR1 SGHDT and CDR2 YYEEEE. V was clipped by 7 bases and J by 7 bases; unmatched bases: 7. The CDR3 nucleotides are TGTGCCAGCCAGGCGGGACAGGGGGAGAATGAGCAGTTCTTC. Amino acid sequence: CASQAGQGENEQFF.

The sample holds a few counts of this clone. The chain uses TRBV29-1 and TRBJ1-2; no firm D call. The V gene's germline CDR1 is SQVTM and CDR2 ANQGSEA. Trimming shortened V by 5 bases and J by 4 bases, and 11 bases separated the two germline ends. The CDR3 has 12 amino acids. The CDR3 loop reads CSVLLVFYGYTF. The CDR3 region has the DNA TGCAGCGTTCTGCTGGTATTCTATGGCTACACCTTC.

This chain joins TRBV5-1 and TRBJ2-3; D is undetermined. Trimming took 3 bases from V and 5 from J, leaving 19 bases between them. CDR1 is SGHRS, CDR2 YFSETQ, per germline. The CDR3 is 16 amino acids. The DNA for the CDR3 is TGCGCCAGCAGCTCCCAGACATCCCTGGTGGAAGATACGCAGTATTTT. It encodes CASSSQTSLVEDTQYF. Full variable domain (rest looked up from reference TRBV5-1 and TRBJ2-3): KAGVTQTPRYLIKTRGQQVTLSCSPISGHRSVSWYQQTPGQGLQFLFEYFSETQRNKGNFPGRFSGRQFSNSRSEMNVSTLELGDSALYLCASSSQTSLVEDTQYFGPGTRLTVL.

The J gene is TRBJ2-3, the V gene TRBV5-4; TRBD2 matches 12 bases. This CDR3 has 16 residues. V was clipped by 5 bases and J by 2 bases; unmatched bases: 6. Germline V gives CDR1 SGHNT, CDR2 YYREEE (reference sequence). The CDR3 sequence is CASRPGLAGLTDTQYF. CDR3 nucleotides: TGTGCCAGCAGACCCGGACTAGCGGGACTCACAGATACGCAGTATTTT.

The rearrangement links TRBV9 to TRBJ1-1; perhaps TRBD1 as D (6 bases). V lost 0 bases and J lost 4, with 13 bases in between. Germline CDR1 is SGDLS and CDR2 is YYNGEE. CDR3 size: 15 residues. CDR3 region: CASSVGWGLGTEAFF. The CDR3 nucleotides are TGTGCCAGCAGCGTAGGCTGGGGGCTTGGCACTGAAGCTTTCTTT.

The CDR3 sequence: CASSFRRAGLYNEQFF. The CDR3 nucleotides read TGTGCCAGCAGCTTTCGACGAGCGGGTCTTTACAATGAGCAGTTCTTC. The chain uses TRBV7-9 and TRBJ2-1, with a possible D match to TRBD2 (6 bases). Trimming took off 3 bases at V and 4 bases at J, with 16 bases between the two ends. The germline V gene has CDR1 SEHNR and CDR2 FQNEAQ (reference sequence). The length of the CDR3 is 16 residues.

The V call is TRBV4-2, the J call TRBJ2-7, with D unclear. The CDR3 sequence is 15 residues long. Germline loops: CDR1 LGHNA, CDR2 YNFKEQ. The ends were cut back, 7 bases at V and 5 bases at J, with 21 bases in the middle. The CDR3 DNA is TGTGCCAGCACCGAGTCCCGTAGTCTACCCCACGAGCAGTACTTC. Translation gives CASTESRSLPHEQYF.

This clone has a single count. The V gene is TRBV5-1, the J gene TRBJ1-2; 9 positions match TRBD1. Germline V gene lookup returns CDR1 SGHRS and CDR2 YFSETQ. Unmatched junction bases numbered 13, after V lost 0 bases and J lost 4 bases. CDR3 length equals 18 residues. The CDR3: CASSLDPFRTGVSYGYTF. For the CDR3, the DNA is TGCGCCAGCAGCTTGGACCCCTTCAGGACAGGGGTGTCCTATGGCTACACCTTC.

The CDR3 DNA reads as TGTGCCAGCAGCTCCGGACAGAACTATGGCTACACCTTC. Translated, it gives CASSSGQNYGYTF. J is TRBJ1-2 and V is TRBV7-8, with D perhaps TRBD1 (6 bases). The CDR3 has 13 amino acids. Trimming stripped 4 bases from V and 2 bases from J, with 8 bases between. Germline V gives CDR1 SGHVS, CDR2 FQNEAQ. Using reference TRBV7-8 and TRBJ1-2 for the parts outside the CDR3, the full variable domain is GAGVSQSPRYKVAKRGQDVALRCDPISGHVSLFWYQQALGQGPEFLTYFQNEAQLDKSGLPSDRFFAERPEGSVSTLKIQRTQQEDSAVYLCASSSGQNYGYTFGSGTRLTVV.

CDR3 in amino acids: CASSFWRNTEAFF. CDR3 DNA sequence: TGTGCCAGCAGTTTTTGGAGGAACACTGAAGCTTTCTTT. The J gene is TRBJ1-1, the V gene TRBV28; D is unresolved. There are 13 residues in the CDR3. V lost 3 bases, J lost 1 base, and 6 bases lay in between. CDR1 MDHEN and CDR2 SYDVKM come from the germline V gene.

The chain has TRBV19 and TRBJ1-3; D is unclear. This CDR3 is 13 amino acids long. With 5 bases removed from V and 4 bases from J, the gap between germline ends came to 9 bases. CDR1 LNHDA and CDR2 SQIVND come from the germline V gene (reference sequence). CDR3 coding DNA: TGTGCCAGTAGTGCGGCTGAGGGAAACACCATATATTTT. This gives the protein CASSAAEGNTIYF. The entire variable domain, with the rest obtained from reference TRBV19 and TRBJ1-3, is as follows: DGGITQSPKYLFRKEGQNVTLSCEQNLNHDAMYWYRQDPGQGLRLIYYSQIVNDFQKGDIAEGYSVSREKKESFPLTVTSAQKNPTAFYLCASSAAEGNTIYFGEGSWLTVV.